This T cell receptor (beta chain) was retrieved from a study of T-cell reconstitution after alpha-beta-depleted transplantation in children. Study-wide findings and caveats: Alpha-beta T cells present about two months after transplant were reported to originate from several hundred expanded graft clones. T-cell counts and diversity were attributed mostly to newly produced T cells one year after transplant. In some patients, recipient T cells and intrathymic progenitors surviving conditioning explained high day-60 diversity.

Germline CDR1 is LGHNA and CDR2 is YNFKEQ. Trimming at V came to 2 bases and at J to 2 bases, leaving 14 bases not matched to a gene. This CDR3 spans 18 amino acids. A library of TCRbeta sequences, prepared with unique molecular identifiers, was generated. TCRdb itself ran the PCR reads through MiXCR, one entry per CDR3 protein. The table includes more than 500,000 distinct CDR3 sequences, roughly 10% detected once. This clonotype was recorded a few times. The antigen remains unidentified. The chain joins TRBV4-2 to TRBJ2-7; 8 nucleotides match TRBD1. Specimen: PBMCs, mostly from graft donor cells, collected 180 days after TCRalphabeta/CD19-depleted stem cell transplant. The sequence was collected from a female patient aged 2-15 years who had a stem cell transplant for aplastic anemia, so the T cells may come from the graft donor. CDR3 loop: CASSQSSPRQGRPYEQYF. The CDR3 bases are TGTGCCAGCAGCCAATCCAGCCCCAGACAGGGGCGGCCCTACGAGCAGTACTTC.